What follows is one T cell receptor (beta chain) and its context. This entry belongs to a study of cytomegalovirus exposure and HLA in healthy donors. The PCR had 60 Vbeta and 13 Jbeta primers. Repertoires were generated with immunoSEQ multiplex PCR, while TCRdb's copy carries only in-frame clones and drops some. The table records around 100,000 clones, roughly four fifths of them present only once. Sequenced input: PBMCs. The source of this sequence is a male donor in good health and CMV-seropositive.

The CDR3 DNA reads as TGTGCCAGCTCACCAATCCGGCAGGGCCATAGCACAGATACGCAGTATTTT. As protein: CASSPIRQGHSTDTQYF. The V gene is TRBV18, the J gene TRBJ2-3; TRBD1 is a possible D gene (5 bases). CDR3 length: 17 residues. Germline-derived CDR1 and CDR2 are KGHSH and LQKENI. Trimming removed 2 bases from V and 0 bases from J, with 15 bases in between.